The clone carrying this TCR beta chain was detected only once. Its antigen is as yet unknown. This record comes from a study of cytomegalovirus exposure and HLA in healthy donors. Study overall: The Caucasian-associated ancestry cluster contained about 80% of the 300 to 400 genotyped donors.

Study-level results: The authors listed 150 to 200 TCR beta chains as cytomegalovirus-associated. A cluster of highly shared sequence variants was likely a sequencing artifact. In vitro experiments confirmed that a few CMV-associated chains were specific for CMV antigens.

With 3 bases removed from V and 8 bases from J, the gap between germline ends came to 14 bases. Germline CDR1 LNHDA, CDR2 SQIVND (reference sequence). This CDR3 has 14 amino acids. The PCR had 60 Vbeta and 13 Jbeta primers. Some clones are missing from TCRdb's copy, which holds only in-frame ones; the method was immunoSEQ multiplex PCR. The table has around 150,000 clones, 75% to 80% seen once. The source is a young man in good health and CMV-seronegative. The J gene is TRBJ2-1, the V gene TRBV19; D is perhaps TRBD2 (5 bases). Sequences were obtained from PBMCs. CDR3 sequence: CASSIPAGQHEQFF. Written as DNA, the CDR3 is TGTGCCAGTAGTATCCCCGCGGGTCAACATGAGCAGTTCTTC.